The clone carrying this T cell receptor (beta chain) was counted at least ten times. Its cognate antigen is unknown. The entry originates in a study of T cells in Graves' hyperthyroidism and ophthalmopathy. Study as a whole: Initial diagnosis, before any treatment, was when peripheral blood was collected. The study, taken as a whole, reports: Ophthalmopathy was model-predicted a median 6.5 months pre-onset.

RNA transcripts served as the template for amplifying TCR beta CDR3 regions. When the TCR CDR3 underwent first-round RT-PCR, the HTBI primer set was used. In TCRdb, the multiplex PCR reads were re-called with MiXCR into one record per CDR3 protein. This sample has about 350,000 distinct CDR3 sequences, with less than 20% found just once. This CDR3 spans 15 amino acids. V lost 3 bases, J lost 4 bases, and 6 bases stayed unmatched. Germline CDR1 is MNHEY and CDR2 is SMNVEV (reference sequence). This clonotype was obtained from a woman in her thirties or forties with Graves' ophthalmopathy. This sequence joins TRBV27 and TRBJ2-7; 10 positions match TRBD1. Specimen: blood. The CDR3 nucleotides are TGTGCCAGCAGTTTTGGAGACAGGGGGCGATACGAGCAGTACTTC. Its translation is CASSFGDRGRYEQYF.